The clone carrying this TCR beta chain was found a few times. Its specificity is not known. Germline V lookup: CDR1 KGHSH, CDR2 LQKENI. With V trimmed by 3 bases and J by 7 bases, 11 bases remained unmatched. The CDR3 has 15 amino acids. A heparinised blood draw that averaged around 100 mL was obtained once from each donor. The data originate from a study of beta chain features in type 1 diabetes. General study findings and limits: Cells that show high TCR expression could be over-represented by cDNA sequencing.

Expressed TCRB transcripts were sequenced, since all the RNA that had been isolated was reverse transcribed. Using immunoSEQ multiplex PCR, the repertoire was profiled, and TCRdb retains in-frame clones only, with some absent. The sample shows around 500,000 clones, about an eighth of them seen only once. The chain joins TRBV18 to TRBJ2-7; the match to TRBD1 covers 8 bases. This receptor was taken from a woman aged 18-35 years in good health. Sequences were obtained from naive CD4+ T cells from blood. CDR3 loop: CASSPIPGTGGEQYV. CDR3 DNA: TGTGCCAGCTCACCCATCCCCGGGACAGGTGGAGAGCAGTACGTC.